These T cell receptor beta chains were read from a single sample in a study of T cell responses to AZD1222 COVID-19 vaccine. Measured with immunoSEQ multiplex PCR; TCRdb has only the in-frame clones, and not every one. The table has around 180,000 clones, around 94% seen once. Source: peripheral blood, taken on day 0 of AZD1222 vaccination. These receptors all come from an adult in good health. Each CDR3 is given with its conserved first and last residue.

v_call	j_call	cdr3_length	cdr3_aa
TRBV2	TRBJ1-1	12	CASSDGQDEAFF
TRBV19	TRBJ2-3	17	CASSIIWTSGRTDTQYF
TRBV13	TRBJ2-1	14	CASSLGQGRNEQFF
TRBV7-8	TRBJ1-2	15	CASSGPTGGAGGYTF
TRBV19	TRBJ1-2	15	CASSRETPPSYGYTF
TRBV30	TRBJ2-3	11	CAWSLLAAQYF
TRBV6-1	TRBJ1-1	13	CASSEGVSTEAFF
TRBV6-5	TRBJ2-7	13	CASTKVATYEQYF
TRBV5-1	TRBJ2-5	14	CASSLGRGWETQYF
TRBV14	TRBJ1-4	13	CASSQVALEKLFF
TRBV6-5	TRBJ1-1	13	CASSIGRRTEAFF
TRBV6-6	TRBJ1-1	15	CASSGGIAVNTEAFF
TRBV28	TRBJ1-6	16	CASTKGGLGYNSPLHF
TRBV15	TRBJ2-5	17	CATSRARTTGAGETQYF
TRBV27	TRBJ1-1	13	CASSFIGSTEAFF
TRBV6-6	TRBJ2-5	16	CASSYPKAANQETQYF
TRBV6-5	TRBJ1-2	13	CASSYSGYYGYTF
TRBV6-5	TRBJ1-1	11	CASNGDTEAFF
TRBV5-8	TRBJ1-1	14	CASNPGPPGAEAFF
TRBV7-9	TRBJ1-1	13	CASRTGVGTEAFF
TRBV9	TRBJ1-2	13	CASSVGDNAGYTF
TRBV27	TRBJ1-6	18	CASSGSTEGVRRNSPLHF
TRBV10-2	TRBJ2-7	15	CASSESVGLGYEQYF
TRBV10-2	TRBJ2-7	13	CASSALGSYEQYF
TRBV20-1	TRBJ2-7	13	CSASDRVSYEQYF
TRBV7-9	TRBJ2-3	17	CASRTIAGGPWTDTQYF
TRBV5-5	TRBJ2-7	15	CASSLWGRAGDEQYF
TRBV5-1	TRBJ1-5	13	CASSLGDGNLKHF
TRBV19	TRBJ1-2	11	CASSAPDGYTF
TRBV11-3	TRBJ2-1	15	CASSLDSGARNEQFF
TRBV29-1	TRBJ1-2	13	CSVEAGGDYGYTF
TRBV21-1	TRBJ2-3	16	CASLERTPTSTDTQYF
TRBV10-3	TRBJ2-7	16	CAISDFVGDSSYEQYF
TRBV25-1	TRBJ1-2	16	CASSGAVGTAEYGYTF
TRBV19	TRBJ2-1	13	CASSITSGREQFF
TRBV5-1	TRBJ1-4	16	CASSPLLQGTNEKLFF
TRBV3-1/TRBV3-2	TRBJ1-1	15	CASSRNPGQGAEAFF
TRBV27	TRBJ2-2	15	CASTWDRGDTGELFF
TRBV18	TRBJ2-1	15	CASSPLQGAGNEQFF
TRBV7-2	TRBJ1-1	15	CASSQWVGMNTEAFF
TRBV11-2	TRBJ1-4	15	CASSLVRQGSEKLFF
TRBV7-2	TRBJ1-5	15	CASTSGTGLSQPQHF
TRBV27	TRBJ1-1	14	CASSAIDRVTEAFF
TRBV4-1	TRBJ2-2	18	CASSPRGLAGVGTGELFF
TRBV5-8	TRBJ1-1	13	CASSFQGATEAFF
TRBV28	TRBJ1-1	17	CASSLSFSTGLGTEAFF
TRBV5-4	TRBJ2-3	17	CASSLARLAGGTDTQYF
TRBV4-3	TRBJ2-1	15	CASSQGGSSYNEQFF
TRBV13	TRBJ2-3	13	CASSLGGRDTQYF
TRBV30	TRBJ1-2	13	CAWSVRRIGGYTF
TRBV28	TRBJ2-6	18	CASSSTSMDRFGANVLTF